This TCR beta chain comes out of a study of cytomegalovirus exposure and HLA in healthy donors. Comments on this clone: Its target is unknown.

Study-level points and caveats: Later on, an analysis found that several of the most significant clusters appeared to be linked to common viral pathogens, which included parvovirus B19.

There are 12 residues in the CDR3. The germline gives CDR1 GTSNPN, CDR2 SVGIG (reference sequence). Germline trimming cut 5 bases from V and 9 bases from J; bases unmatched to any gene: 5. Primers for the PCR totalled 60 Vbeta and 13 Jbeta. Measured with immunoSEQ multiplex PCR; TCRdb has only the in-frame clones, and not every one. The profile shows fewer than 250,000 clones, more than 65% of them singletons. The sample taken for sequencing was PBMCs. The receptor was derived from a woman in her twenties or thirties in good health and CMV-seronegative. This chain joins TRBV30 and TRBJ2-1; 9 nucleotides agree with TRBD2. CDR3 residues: CAWGTSPGEQFF. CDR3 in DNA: TGTGCCTGGGGGACTAGCCCTGGTGAGCAGTTCTTC.